The 24 T cell receptor beta chains reported below all come from one sample, sequenced in a study of beta chain features in type 1 diabetes. The sequenced template was cDNA made from the entire isolated RNA. Sequenced by immunoSEQ multiplex PCR; TCRdb stores in-frame clones only, minus some. This sample has almost 250,000 clones; 13% to 15% occur once, and the top ten carry roughly 0.024%. The specimen was naive CD4+ T cells from blood. The receptors derive from a woman aged 40 to 50 in good health.

This chain connects TRBV11-2 to TRBJ2-1; 7 positions match TRBD2. The CDR3 has 12 residues. Trimming cost V 5 bases and J 11 bases; bases outside gene matches: 6. CDR1 is SGHAT, CDR2 FQNNGV, per germline. Written as DNA, the CDR3 is TGTGCCAGCAGCCGAAGCGGGACTCAGCAGTTCTTC. Translation gives CASSRSGTQQFF.

The J gene is TRBJ1-2, the V gene TRBV19; 10 nucleotides line up with TRBD1. Germline loops: CDR1 LNHDA, CDR2 SQIVND (reference sequence). The CDR3 consists of 17 residues. With 3 bases clipped from V and 0 bases from J, the junction kept 7 bases outside the gene matches. The CDR3 DNA reads as TGTGCCAGTAGTATGACCGGGACAGGGGCCACTAACTATGGCTACACCTTC. Translated: CASSMTGTGATNYGYTF.

This chain links TRBV12-5 with TRBJ2-5; 8 nucleotides match TRBD2. V gave up 7 bases and J gave up 1 base; unmatched junction bases: 2. CDR1 and CDR2 from the germline V gene are LGHNT and FRNRAP. The CDR3 covers 13 residues. The CDR3 DNA follows: TGTGCTAGTGAGCGGGGGCCCCAAGAGACCCAGTACTTC. Its translation: CASERGPQETQYF.

This clone showed up just a few times. The chain couples TRBV7-9 to TRBJ2-1, with TRBD2 matching 9 bases. Germline-derived CDR1 and CDR2 are SEHNR and FQNEAQ (reference sequence). This CDR3 region has 14 residues. V trimming: 1 base; J trimming: 9 bases; junction bases outside the gene matches: 4. The CDR3 reads CASSLETSGGEQFF. CDR3 sequence (DNA): TGTGCCAGCAGCTTAGAGACTAGCGGAGGTGAGCAGTTCTTC.

This clone was recorded a few times. V usage is TRBV6-6 and J usage is TRBJ2-1; D ambiguous. This CDR3 region has 10 residues. V lost 9 bases to trimming and J lost 12 bases, with 12 bases between them. Germline V lookup: CDR1 MNHNY, CDR2 SVGAGI (reference sequence). The CDR3 region is CASTSVGQFF. DNA of the CDR3: TGTGCCAGTACCTCCGTCGGGCAGTTCTTC.

The chain recombines TRBV2 with TRBJ1-1; D remains ambiguous. V shed 8 bases and J shed 3 bases, with 13 bases lying between them. This CDR3 is built from 13 residues. The germline V gene encodes CDR1 SNHLY and CDR2 FYNNEI. DNA for the CDR3: TGTGCCAGCTCTGAATCGAGGGACACTGAAGCTTTCTTT. This translates into CASSESRDTEAFF.

The chain has TRBV28 and TRBJ1-2; weak D call: TRBD1 (6 bases). Germline V gene data show CDR1 as MDHEN and CDR2 as SYDVKM. The CDR3 is 16 amino acids. Trimming stripped 3 bases from V and 6 bases from J, with 20 bases between. In nucleotides, the CDR3 is TGTGCCAGCAGTTTCTTCCTACGGCAGGGGAATAATGGCTACACCTTC. Its translation is CASSFFLRQGNNGYTF.

This clone was seen a few times. CDR3 sequence reads: CASSGDGGAMRGVTQYF. CDR3 DNA sequence: TGTGCCAGCAGTGGAGACGGGGGGGCCATGCGGGGGGTGACCCAGTACTTC. The gene calls are TRBV5-4 and TRBJ2-5; 8 positions match TRBD2. From germline, CDR1 is SGHNT and CDR2 YYREEE (reference sequence). The V and J ends lost 5 bases and 7 bases, in that order; junction bases with no gene match: 19. This CDR3 region has 17 residues.

This rearrangement joins TRBV5-1 to TRBJ1-1; D gene unclear. From germline, CDR1 is SGHRS and CDR2 YFSETQ. V was cut by 4 bases and J by 6 bases, with 13 bases left in between. CDR3 size: 13 residues. Here the CDR3 reads CASSTGPVAEAFF. As DNA, the CDR3 is TGCGCCAGCAGCACCGGTCCGGTGGCTGAAGCTTTCTTT.

As concerns this clone: The sample carries other DNA sequences with the same CDR3. The chain has TRBV5-1 and TRBJ1-5; no definite D call. V dropped 0 bases and J dropped 0 bases, with 7 bases sitting between them. Germline values: CDR1 SGHRS, CDR2 YFSETQ. This CDR3 region has 15 residues. CDR3 DNA: TGCGCCAGCAGCTTGGTGGGAGATAGCAATCAGCCCCAGCATTTT. It encodes CASSLVGDSNQPQHF.

The chain joins TRBV6-5 to TRBJ2-2; 8 bases map to TRBD1. CDR3 length: 14 residues. The ends lost 6 bases at V and 4 bases at J; junction bases unmatched: 4. Germline V gives CDR1 MNHEY, CDR2 SVGAGI. The DNA of the CDR3 is TGTGCCAGCAGCTTACAGGGGGGCACCGGGGAGCTGTTTTTT. Translated: CASSLQGGTGELFF.

The chain recombines TRBV4-2 with TRBJ2-1; TRBD1 matches at 12 bases. Trimming at V came to 6 bases and at J to 6 bases, leaving 6 bases not matched to a gene. CDR1 and CDR2 from the germline V gene are LGHNA and YNFKEQ. CDR3 length equals 15 residues. CDR3 region: CASSFSGQGANEQFF. For the CDR3, the DNA is TGTGCCAGCAGTTTCTCGGGACAGGGGGCCAATGAGCAGTTCTTC.

The CDR3 DNA follows: TGTGCCAGCAGTGAAAACGGGGGGGGTAGCGGGGGTCAAAGAGAGACCCAGTACTTC. This sequence encodes CASSENGGGSGGQRETQYF. V gene TRBV6-1 combines with J gene TRBJ2-5, with TRBD2 identical over 9 bases. J lost 4 bases, V lost 2 bases, and 17 bases had no gene match. The CDR3 is 19 amino acids. Germline V CDR1 and CDR2: MNHNS, SASEGT.

The rearrangement joins TRBV18 to TRBJ1-1; 8 nucleotides agree with TRBD1. The J segment lost 0 bases and the V segment lost 5 bases, leaving 5 bases of the junction unmatched. Germline V CDR1 and CDR2: KGHSH, LQKENI. CDR3 size: 15 residues. The CDR3 sequence is CASSTGTGVNTEAFF. The DNA of the CDR3 is TGTGCCAGCTCAACCGGGACAGGAGTGAACACTGAAGCTTTCTTT.

This clone has more than one count but fewer than ten. The chain employs TRBV5-1 and TRBJ2-5; TRBD1 aligns across 7 bases. With V trimmed by 3 bases and J by 5 bases, 7 bases remained unmatched. The germline CDR1 and CDR2 sequences are SGHRS and YFSETQ. The CDR3 has 14 amino acids. In DNA form, the CDR3 reads TGCGCCAGCAGCTGGGGGACAGCCGCCGAGACCCAGTACTTC. Its protein product is CASSWGTAAETQYF.

This clone was counted only a few times. The chain carries TRBV7-2 and TRBJ1-2; TRBD1 agrees at 7 bases. V shed 5 bases, J shed 6 bases, and the junction held 6 bases outside the gene matches. Germline CDR1 reads SGHTA; CDR2 reads FQGNSA. The CDR3 length is 13 residues. The CDR3 DNA follows: TGTGCCAGCAGCCAAGACAGGGACCATGGCTACACCTTC. It specifies CASSQDRDHGYTF.

CDR3 residues: CASSLGGQGTMRTF. The CDR3 bases are TGCGCCAGCAGCTTGGGGGGACAAGGGACTATGAGGACCTTC. The chain uses TRBV5-1 and TRBJ1-2; D is possibly TRBD1 (6 bases). Trimming shortened V by 0 bases and J by 14 bases, and 20 bases separated the two germline ends. The CDR3 length is 14 residues. Germline values: CDR1 SGHRS, CDR2 YFSETQ.

The V gene is TRBV4-1, the J gene TRBJ2-2, with 10 nucleotides matching TRBD1. This CDR3 has 18 residues. CDR1 and CDR2 (germline): MGHRA, YSYEKL. V was clipped by 1 base and J by 7 bases; unmatched bases: 12. The CDR3 DNA reads as TGCGCCAGCAGCCAAGCTGACCGGGGACAGGGGTTCGGCGGGGAGCTGTTTTTT. Translating it yields CASSQADRGQGFGGELFF.

V usage is TRBV2 and J usage is TRBJ2-3, with TRBD1 as a possible D gene (5 bases). V lost 0 bases and J 5 bases, leaving 12 bases between the germline ends. Germline V lookup: CDR1 SNHLY, CDR2 FYNNEI. The CDR3 has 15 residues. CDR3 protein: CASSEARQGLDTQYF. The CDR3 DNA reads TGTGCCAGCAGTGAAGCCAGGCAGGGATTAGATACGCAGTATTTT.

Comments on this clone: This CDR3 is also generated by other DNA sequences in the sample. This chain uses TRBV5-1 with TRBJ2-3; D is possibly TRBD1 (5 bases). V was cut by 0 bases and J by 0 bases, with 8 bases left in between. Germline CDR1 reads SGHRS; CDR2 reads YFSETQ. The CDR3 runs to 15 residues. In DNA, the CDR3 is TGCGCCAGCAGCTTGGGTGACAGAAGCACAGATACGCAGTATTTT. Residues: CASSLGDRSTDTQYF.

This clone has a handful of counts. The rearrangement joins TRBV19 to TRBJ1-6; the D is unclear. V gave up 6 bases and J gave up 17 bases, with 20 bases separating them. The CDR3 runs to 13 residues. The V gene's germline CDR1 is LNHDA and CDR2 SQIVND (reference sequence). The DNA for the CDR3 is TGTGCCAGTAGGGGCGGGTCGCCTGCGGTCTTCCACTTT. Encoded protein: CASRGGSPAVFHF.

This clone was seen a handful of times. The rearrangement uses TRBV5-1 and TRBJ2-3; a weak D match, TRBD2 (6 bases). The CDR3 covers 14 residues. V lost 4 bases and J 1 base, leaving 10 bases between the germline ends. Germline V gene data show CDR1 as SGHRS and CDR2 as YFSETQ. The CDR3 region has the DNA TGCGCCAGCAGCGGAGGGGCGGGCACAGATACGCAGTATTTT. Its translation is CASSGGAGTDTQYF.

The genes are TRBV5-6 and TRBJ2-7, with 10 positions matching TRBD2. Trimming cost V 4 bases and J 0 bases; bases outside gene matches: 4. Germline-derived CDR1 and CDR2 are SGHDT and YYEEEE. The CDR3 loop spans 15 amino acids. The CDR3 nucleotides are TGTGCCAGCAGCATTAGCGGGGGGCGCTCCTACGAGCAGTACTTC. Protein product: CASSISGGRSYEQYF.

The chain links TRBV29-1 to TRBJ1-5; 7 bases are shared with TRBD1. Looked up from germline, CDR1 is SQVTM and CDR2 is ANQGSEA. J was trimmed by 1 base and V by 4 bases; bases with no gene match: 7. The CDR3 runs to 15 residues. CDR3 loop: CSVVGQGVSNQPQHF. The CDR3 DNA is TGCAGCGTTGTTGGGCAGGGGGTGAGCAATCAGCCCCAGCATTTT. Together with reference TRBV29-1 and TRBJ1-5, the CDR3 gives the full variable domain: SAVISQKPSRDICQRGTSLTIQCQVDSQVTMMFWYRQQPGQSLTLIATANQGSEATYESGFVIDKFPISRPNLTFSTLTVSNMSPEDSSIYLCSVVGQGVSNQPQHFGDGTRLSIL.